This T cell receptor (beta chain) is drawn from a study of blood T cells in healthy people across ages. With a J-beta primer mix and a sample-barcoded 5' primer, a second PCR ran about 7 to 12 cycles. TCRdb ran MiXCR on the 5' RACE reads and lists one entry per CDR3 protein. Among 600,000 to 650,000 distinct CDR3 sequences listed, approximately 50% were seen once. The V gene's germline CDR1 is MNHEY and CDR2 SVGAGI. The CDR3 extends over 13 amino acids. V lost 7 bases to trimming and J lost 5 bases, with 14 bases between them. The clonotype comes from a man in his fifties or sixties in good health. The sequencing sample was made of blood. The rearrangement links TRBV6-5 to TRBJ1-2, with a possible D match to TRBD1 (5 bases). The CDR3 coding sequence is TGTGCCAGCATGCGGGACCCCGGGTATGGCTACACCTTC. Translation gives CASMRDPGYGYTF.